This T cell receptor (beta chain) was sequenced in a study of cytomegalovirus exposure and HLA in healthy donors. Study-level points and caveats: The authors reported that TCR beta sequences could predict HLA-A and HLA-B alleles. These predictions were accurate for most subjects in the first cohort. In an earlier analysis, most TCR beta V segments were productive about 87% or about 30% of the time.

60 Vbeta and 13 Jbeta primers were used in PCR. Sequencing was performed with immunoSEQ multiplex PCR; in TCRdb, only in-frame clones are kept and a portion is missing. The repertoire holds around 110,000 clones, with around three quarters as singletons. CDR1 is LNHDA, CDR2 SQIVND, per germline (reference sequence). After removal of 7 bases from V and 4 bases from J, the junction contained 6 bases not matched to a gene. The CDR3 is made up of 14 amino acids. There are a few counts of this clone. The target antigen is unknown. This receptor was identified in a male donor in good health and CMV-seronegative. Sequenced: PBMCs. The chain recombines TRBV19 with TRBJ2-1, with 8 bases identical to TRBD2. The CDR3 nucleotides read TGTGCCAGTAAGGCTAGCGGGTGGTACAATGAGCAGTTCTTC. This encodes CASKASGWYNEQFF. The variable domain in full, with the rest retrieved from reference TRBV19 and TRBJ2-1, is DGGITQSPKYLFRKEGQNVTLSCEQNLNHDAMYWYRQDPGQGLRLIYYSQIVNDFQKGDIAEGYSVSREKKESFPLTVTSAQKNPTAFYLCASKASGWYNEQFFGPGTRLTVL.